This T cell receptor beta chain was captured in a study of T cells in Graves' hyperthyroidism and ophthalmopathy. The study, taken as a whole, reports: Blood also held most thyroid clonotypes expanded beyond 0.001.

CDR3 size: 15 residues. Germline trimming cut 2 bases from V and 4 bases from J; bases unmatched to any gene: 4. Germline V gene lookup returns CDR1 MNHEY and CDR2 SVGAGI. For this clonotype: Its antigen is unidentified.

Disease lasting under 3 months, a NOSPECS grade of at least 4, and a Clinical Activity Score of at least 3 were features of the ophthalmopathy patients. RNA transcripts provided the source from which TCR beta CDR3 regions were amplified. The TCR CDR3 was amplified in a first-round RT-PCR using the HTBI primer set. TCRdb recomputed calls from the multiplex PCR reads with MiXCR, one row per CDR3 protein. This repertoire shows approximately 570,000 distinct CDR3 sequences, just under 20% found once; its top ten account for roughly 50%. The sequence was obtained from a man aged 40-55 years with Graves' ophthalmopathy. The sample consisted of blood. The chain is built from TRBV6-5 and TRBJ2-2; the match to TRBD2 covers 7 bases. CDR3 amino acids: CASSYGGGFTGELFF. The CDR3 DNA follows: TGTGCCAGCAGTTACGGCGGGGGATTCACCGGGGAGCTGTTTTTT.